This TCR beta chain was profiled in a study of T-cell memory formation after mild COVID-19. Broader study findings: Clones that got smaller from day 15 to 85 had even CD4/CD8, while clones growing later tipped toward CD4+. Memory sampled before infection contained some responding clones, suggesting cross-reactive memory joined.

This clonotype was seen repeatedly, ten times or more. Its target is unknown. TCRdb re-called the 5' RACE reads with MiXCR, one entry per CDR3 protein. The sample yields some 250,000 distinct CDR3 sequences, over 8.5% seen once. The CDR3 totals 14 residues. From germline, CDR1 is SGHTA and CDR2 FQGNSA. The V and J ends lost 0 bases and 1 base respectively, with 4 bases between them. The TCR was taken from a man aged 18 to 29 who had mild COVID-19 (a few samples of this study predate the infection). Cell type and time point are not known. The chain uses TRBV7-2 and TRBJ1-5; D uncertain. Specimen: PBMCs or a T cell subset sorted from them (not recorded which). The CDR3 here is CASSLAPSNQPQHF. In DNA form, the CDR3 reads TGTGCCAGCAGCTTAGCCCCCAGCAATCAGCCCCAGCATTTT.